These 4 T cell receptor beta chains originate from one sample sequenced in a study of blood T cell repertoires in COVID-19. The table came from immunoSEQ multiplex PCR; TCRdb's copy has only in-frame clones and leaves some out. The sample shows 150,000 to 200,000 clones, approximately 89% of them seen only once. Sequenced input: PBMCs or T cells enriched from blood (not recorded which). The receptors come from a woman aged 18-29 years who had recovered from COVID-19.

The CDR3 DNA sequence: TGCGCCAGCAGCCAAGCACCCAACTATGGCTACACCTTC. It yields the protein CASSQAPNYGYTF. J is TRBJ1-2 and V is TRBV5-1; D is undetermined. The CDR3 is 13 residues long. The V gene's germline CDR1 is SGHRS and CDR2 YFSETQ. The ends were cut back, 4 bases at V and 2 bases at J, with 9 bases in the middle.

The chain carries TRBV9 and TRBJ1-2; 7 bases agree with TRBD1. V gave up 0 bases and J gave up 3 bases; unmatched junction bases: 8. This CDR3 spans 16 amino acids. The germline gives CDR1 SGDLS, CDR2 YYNGEE. The CDR3 is CASSVEGAGQHYGYTF. In nucleotides, the CDR3 is TGTGCCAGCAGCGTAGAGGGGGCGGGACAGCACTATGGCTACACCTTC.

The CDR3 DNA reads as TGTGCCAGCAGGATTAGCGGTGGGACCGGGGAGCTGTTTTTT. Its translation: CASRISGGTGELFF. This chain connects TRBV6-4 to TRBJ2-2; TRBD2 is a possible D gene (6 bases). Trimming took off 6 bases at V and 5 bases at J, with 13 bases between the two ends. Germline CDR1 MRHNA, CDR2 SNTAGT. This CDR3 has 14 residues.

The chain is built from TRBV18 and TRBJ2-7; 7 nucleotides agree with TRBD2. This CDR3 spans 15 amino acids. After removal of 6 bases from V and 4 bases from J, the junction contained 12 bases not matched to a gene. CDR1 and CDR2 from the germline V gene are KGHSH and LQKENI. The CDR3 DNA is TGTGCCAGCTCTTTAGGGCTAGCGGAAAGGTACGAGCAGTACTTC. Amino acids: CASSLGLAERYEQYF.